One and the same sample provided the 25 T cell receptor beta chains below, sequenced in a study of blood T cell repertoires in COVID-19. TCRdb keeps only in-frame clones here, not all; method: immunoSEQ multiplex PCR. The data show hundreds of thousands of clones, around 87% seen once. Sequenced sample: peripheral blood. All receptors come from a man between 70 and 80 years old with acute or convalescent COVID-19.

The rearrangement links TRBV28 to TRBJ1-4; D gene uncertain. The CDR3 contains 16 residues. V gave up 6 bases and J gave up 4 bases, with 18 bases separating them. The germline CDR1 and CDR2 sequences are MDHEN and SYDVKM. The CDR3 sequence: CASSSHQDSYNEKLFF. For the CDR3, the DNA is TGTGCCAGCAGCTCTCACCAGGATTCCTATAATGAAAAACTGTTTTTT.

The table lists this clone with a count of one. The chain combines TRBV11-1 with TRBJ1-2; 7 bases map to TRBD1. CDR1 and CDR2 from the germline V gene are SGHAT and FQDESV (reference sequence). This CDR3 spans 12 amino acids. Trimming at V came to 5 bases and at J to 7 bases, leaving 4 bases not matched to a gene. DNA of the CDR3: TGTGCCAGCAGCCGGACAGGAGTTGGCTACACCTTC. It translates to CASSRTGVGYTF.

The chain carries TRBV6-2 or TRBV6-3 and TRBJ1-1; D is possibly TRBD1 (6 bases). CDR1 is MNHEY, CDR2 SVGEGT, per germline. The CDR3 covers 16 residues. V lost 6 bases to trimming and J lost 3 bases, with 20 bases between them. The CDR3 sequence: CASSQTQGRVDTEAFF. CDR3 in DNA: TGTGCCAGCAGCCAAACACAGGGTCGCGTGGACACTGAAGCTTTCTTT.

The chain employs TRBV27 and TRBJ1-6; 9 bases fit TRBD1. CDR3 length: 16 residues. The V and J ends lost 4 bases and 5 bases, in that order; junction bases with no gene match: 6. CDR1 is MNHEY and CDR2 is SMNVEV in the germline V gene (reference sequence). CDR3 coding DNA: TGTGCCAGCAGTTCGAGAGGGACAGGGAATAATTCACCCCTCCACTTT. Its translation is CASSSRGTGNNSPLHF.

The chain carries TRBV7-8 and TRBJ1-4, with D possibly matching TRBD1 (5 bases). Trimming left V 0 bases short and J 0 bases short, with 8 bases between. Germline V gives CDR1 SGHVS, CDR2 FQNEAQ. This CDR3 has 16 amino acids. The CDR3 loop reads CASSLATAATNEKLFF. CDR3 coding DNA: TGTGCCAGCAGCTTAGCGACAGCTGCAACTAATGAAAAACTGTTTTTT.

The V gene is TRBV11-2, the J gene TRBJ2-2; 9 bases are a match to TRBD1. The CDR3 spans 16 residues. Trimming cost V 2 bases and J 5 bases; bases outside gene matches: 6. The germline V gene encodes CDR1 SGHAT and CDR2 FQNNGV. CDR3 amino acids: CASSLLGTGRTGELFF. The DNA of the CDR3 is TGTGCCAGCAGCTTACTTGGGACAGGGCGGACCGGGGAGCTGTTTTTT.

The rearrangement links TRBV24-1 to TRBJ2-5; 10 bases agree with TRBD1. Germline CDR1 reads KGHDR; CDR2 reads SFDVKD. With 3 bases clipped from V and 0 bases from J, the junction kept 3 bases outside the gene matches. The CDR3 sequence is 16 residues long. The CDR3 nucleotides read TGTGCCACCAGTGATCGACAGGGGGCTTACCAAGAGACCCAGTACTTC. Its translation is CATSDRQGAYQETQYF.

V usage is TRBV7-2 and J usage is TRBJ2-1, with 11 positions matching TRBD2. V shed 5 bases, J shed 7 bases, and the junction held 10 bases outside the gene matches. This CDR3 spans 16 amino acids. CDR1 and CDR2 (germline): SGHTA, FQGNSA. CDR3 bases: TGTGCCAGCAGCGGCAGACTAGCGGGGAATATGAATGAGCAGTTCTTC. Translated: CASSGRLAGNMNEQFF.

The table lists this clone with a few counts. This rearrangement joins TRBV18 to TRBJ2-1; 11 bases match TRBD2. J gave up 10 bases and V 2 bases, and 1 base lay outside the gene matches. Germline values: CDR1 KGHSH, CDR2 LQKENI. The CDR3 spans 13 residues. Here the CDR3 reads CASSPGLAGEQFF. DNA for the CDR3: TGTGCCAGCTCACCAGGACTAGCGGGCGAGCAGTTCTTC.

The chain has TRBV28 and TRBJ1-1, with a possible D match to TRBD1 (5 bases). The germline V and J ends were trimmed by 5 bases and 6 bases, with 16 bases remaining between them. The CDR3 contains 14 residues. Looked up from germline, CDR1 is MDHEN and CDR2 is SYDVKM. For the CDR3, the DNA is TGTGCCAGCAGTAGACAGTTCCCCTCGTCTGAAGCTTTCTTT. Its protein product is CASSRQFPSSEAFF.

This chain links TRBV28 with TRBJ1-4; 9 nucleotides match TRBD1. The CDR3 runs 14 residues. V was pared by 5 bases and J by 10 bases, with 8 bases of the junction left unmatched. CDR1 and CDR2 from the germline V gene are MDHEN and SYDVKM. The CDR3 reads CASSLGQGWGKLFF. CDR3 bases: TGTGCCAGCAGTCTAGGACAGGGGTGGGGAAAACTGTTTTTT.

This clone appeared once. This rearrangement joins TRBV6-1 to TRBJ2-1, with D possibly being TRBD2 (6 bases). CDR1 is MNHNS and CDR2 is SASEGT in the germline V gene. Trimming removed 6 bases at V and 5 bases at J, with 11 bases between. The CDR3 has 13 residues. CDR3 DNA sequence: TGTGCCAGCAGGCGCGGAGGGGACAATGAGCAGTTCTTC. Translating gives CASRRGGDNEQFF.

The CDR3 region is CASSPNYRESETQYF. For the CDR3, the DNA is TGTGCCAGCAGTCCAAATTACAGGGAGTCTGAGACCCAGTACTTC. The genes are TRBV27 and TRBJ2-5; weak D call: TRBD1 (6 bases). CDR3 length: 15 residues. The V and J ends lost 5 bases and 5 bases respectively, with 18 bases between them. Germline values: CDR1 MNHEY, CDR2 SMNVEV (reference sequence).

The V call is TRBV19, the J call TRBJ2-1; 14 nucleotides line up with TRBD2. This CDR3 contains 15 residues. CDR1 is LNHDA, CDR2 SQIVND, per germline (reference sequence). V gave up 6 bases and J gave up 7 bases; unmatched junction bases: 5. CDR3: CASSQGLAGENEQFF. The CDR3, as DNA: TGTGCCAGTAGCCAGGGACTAGCGGGAGAGAATGAGCAGTTCTTC.

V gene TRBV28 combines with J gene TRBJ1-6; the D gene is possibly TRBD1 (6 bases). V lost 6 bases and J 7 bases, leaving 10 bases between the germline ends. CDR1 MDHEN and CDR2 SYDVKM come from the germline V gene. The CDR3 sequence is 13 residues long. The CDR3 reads CASRGHLNSPLHF. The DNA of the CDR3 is TGTGCCAGCAGGGGACACCTGAATTCACCCCTCCACTTT.

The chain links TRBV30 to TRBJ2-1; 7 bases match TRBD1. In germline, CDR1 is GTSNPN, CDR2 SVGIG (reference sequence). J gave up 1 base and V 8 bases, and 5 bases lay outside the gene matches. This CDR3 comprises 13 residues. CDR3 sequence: CARDSQSYNEQFF. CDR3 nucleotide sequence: TGTGCCAGGGACAGTCAGTCCTACAATGAGCAGTTCTTC.

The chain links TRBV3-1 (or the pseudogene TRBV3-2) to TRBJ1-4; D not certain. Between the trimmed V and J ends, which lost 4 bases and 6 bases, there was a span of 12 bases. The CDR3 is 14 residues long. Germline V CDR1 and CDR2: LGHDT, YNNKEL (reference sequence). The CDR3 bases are TGTGCCAGCAGCCTACGAGGGATCGATGAAAAACTGTTTTTT. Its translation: CASSLRGIDEKLFF.

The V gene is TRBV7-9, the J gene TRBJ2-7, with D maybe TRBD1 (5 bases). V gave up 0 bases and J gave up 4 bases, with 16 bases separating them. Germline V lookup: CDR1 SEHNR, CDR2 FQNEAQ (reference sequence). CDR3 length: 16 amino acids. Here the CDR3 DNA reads TGTGCCAGCAGCTTAGCGCGGCAGGGAAAAGGATACGAGCAGTACTTC. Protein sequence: CASSLARQGKGYEQYF.

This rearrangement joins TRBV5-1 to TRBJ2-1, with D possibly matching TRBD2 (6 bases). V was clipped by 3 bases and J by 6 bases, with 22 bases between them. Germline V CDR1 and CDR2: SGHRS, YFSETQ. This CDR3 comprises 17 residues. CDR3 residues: CASSSSLGGIASNEQFF. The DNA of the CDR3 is TGCGCCAGCAGCTCCTCCTTAGGCGGGATAGCTTCCAATGAGCAGTTCTTC.

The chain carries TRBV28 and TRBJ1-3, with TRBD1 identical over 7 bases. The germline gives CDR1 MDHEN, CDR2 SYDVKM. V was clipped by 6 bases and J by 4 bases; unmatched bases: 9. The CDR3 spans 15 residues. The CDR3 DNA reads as TGTGCCAGCAGCCGACCGACAGGGATCGGAAACACCATATATTTT. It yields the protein CASSRPTGIGNTIYF.

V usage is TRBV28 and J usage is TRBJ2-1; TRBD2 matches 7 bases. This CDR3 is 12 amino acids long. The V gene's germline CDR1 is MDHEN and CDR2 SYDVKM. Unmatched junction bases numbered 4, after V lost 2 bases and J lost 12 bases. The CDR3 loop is CASSLRTSAQFF. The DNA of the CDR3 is TGTGCCAGCAGTTTACGGACTAGTGCGCAGTTCTTC.

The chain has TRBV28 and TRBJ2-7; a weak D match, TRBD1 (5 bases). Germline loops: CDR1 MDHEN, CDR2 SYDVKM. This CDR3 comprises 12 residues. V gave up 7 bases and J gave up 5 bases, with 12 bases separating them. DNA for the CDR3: TGTGCCAGCACCTACAGGTCCCACGAGCAGTACTTC. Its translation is CASTYRSHEQYF. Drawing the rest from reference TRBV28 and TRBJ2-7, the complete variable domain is DVKVTQSSRYLVKRTGEKVFLECVQDMDHENMFWYRQDPGLGLRLIYFSYDVKMKEKGDIPEGYSVSREKKERFSLILESASTNQTSMYLCASTYRSHEQYFGPGTRLTVT.

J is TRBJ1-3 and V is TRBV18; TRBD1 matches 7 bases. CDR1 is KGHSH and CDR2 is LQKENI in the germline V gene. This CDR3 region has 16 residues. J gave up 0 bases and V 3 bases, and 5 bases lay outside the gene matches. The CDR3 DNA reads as TGTGCCAGCTCACCGTACCGGGACAGCTCTGGAAACACCATATATTTT. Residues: CASSPYRDSSGNTIYF.

The CDR3 loop is CASMTGLATYNEQFF. The CDR3 DNA is TGTGCCAGCATGACCGGACTAGCGACCTACAATGAGCAGTTCTTC. The J gene is TRBJ2-1, the V gene TRBV2; the match to TRBD2 covers 9 bases. The CDR3 runs to 15 residues. Trimming removed 7 bases from V and 2 bases from J; junction bases left unmatched: 6. Germline V gene lookup returns CDR1 SNHLY and CDR2 FYNNEI.

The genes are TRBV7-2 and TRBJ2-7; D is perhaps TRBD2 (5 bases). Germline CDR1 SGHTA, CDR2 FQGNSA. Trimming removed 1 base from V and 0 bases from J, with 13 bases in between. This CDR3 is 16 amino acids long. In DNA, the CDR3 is TGTGCCAGCAGCTTAGAACTTAGCGCTTTCTCCTACGAGCAGTACTTC. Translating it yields CASSLELSAFSYEQYF.